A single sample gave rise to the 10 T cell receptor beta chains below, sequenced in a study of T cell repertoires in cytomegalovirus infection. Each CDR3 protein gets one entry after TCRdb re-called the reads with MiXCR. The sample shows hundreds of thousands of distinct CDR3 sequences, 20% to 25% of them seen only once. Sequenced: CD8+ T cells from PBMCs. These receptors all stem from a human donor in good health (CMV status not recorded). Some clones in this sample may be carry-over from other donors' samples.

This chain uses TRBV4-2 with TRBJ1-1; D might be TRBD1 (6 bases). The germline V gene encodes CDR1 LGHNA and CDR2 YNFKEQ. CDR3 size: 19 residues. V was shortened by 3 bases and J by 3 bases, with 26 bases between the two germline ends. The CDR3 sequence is CASSQMFLTTGRGDTEAFF. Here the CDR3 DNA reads TGTGCCAGCAGCCAGATGTTCCTAACTACAGGGCGGGGAGACACTGAAGCTTTCTTT.

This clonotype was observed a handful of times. The CDR3 protein is CASSVGGHAYNEQFF. The CDR3, as DNA: TGTGCCAGCAGCGTGGGGGGACATGCCTACAATGAGCAGTTCTTC. The chain joins TRBV9 to TRBJ2-1; D assignment may be TRBD1 or TRBD2 (6 bases each). CDR3 length: 15 amino acids. CDR1 and CDR2 (germline): SGDLS, YYNGEE. V dropped 2 bases and J dropped 2 bases, with 11 bases sitting between them.

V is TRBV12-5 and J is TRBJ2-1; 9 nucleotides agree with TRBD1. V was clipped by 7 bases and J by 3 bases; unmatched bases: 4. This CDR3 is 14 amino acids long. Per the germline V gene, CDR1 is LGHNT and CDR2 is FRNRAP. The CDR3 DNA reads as TGTGCTAGTGCTTGGACAGGGGACTACAATGAGCAGTTCTTC. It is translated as CASAWTGDYNEQFF.

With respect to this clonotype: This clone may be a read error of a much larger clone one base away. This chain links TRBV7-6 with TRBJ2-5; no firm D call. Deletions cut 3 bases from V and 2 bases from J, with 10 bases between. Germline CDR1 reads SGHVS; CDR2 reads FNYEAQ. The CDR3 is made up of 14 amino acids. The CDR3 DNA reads TGTGCCAGCAGCTTCCCCAACAAGCAAGAGACCCAGTACTTC. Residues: CASSFPNKQETQYF.

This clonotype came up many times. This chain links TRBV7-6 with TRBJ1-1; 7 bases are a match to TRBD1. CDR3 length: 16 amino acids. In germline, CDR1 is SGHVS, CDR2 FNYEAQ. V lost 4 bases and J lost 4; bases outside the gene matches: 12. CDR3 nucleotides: TGTGCCAGCAGCTCCCCCATCGACAGGGCGAGCACTGAAGCTTTCTTT. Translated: CASSSPIDRASTEAFF.

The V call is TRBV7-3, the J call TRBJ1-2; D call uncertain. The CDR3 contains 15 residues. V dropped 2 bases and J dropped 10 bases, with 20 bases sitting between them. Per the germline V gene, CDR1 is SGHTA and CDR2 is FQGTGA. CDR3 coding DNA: TGTGCCAGCAGCTTAGTCATGGACCGTTCTGCCGACTACACCTTC. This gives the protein CASSLVMDRSADYTF.

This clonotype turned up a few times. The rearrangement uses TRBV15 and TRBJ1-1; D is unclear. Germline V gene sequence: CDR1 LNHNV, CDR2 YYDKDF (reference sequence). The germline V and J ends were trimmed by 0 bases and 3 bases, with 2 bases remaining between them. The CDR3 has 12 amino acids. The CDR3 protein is CATSRDHTEAFF. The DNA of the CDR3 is TGTGCCACCAGCAGAGATCACACTGAAGCTTTCTTT.

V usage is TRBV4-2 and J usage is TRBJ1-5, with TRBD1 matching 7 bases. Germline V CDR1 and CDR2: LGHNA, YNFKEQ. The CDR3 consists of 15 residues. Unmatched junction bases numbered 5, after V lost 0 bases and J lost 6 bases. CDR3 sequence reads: CASSQDRQGLQPQHF. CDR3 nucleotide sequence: TGTGCCAGCAGCCAAGACAGACAGGGCCTTCAGCCCCAGCATTTT.

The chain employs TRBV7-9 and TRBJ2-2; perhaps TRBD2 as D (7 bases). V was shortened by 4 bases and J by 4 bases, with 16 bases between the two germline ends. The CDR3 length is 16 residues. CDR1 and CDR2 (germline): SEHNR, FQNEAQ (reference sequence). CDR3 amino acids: CASSSSGLTGTGELFF. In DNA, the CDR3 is TGTGCCAGCAGCTCTAGCGGACTGACAGGCACCGGGGAGCTGTTTTTT.

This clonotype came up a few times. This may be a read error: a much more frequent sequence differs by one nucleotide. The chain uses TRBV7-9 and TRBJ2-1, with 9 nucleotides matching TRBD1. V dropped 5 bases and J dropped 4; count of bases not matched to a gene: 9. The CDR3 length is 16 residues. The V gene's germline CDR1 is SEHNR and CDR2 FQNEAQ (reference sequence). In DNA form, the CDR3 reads TGTGCCAGCAGCCCGACCGGGACAGGGTCATACAATGAGCAGTTCTTC. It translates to CASSPTGTGSYNEQFF.